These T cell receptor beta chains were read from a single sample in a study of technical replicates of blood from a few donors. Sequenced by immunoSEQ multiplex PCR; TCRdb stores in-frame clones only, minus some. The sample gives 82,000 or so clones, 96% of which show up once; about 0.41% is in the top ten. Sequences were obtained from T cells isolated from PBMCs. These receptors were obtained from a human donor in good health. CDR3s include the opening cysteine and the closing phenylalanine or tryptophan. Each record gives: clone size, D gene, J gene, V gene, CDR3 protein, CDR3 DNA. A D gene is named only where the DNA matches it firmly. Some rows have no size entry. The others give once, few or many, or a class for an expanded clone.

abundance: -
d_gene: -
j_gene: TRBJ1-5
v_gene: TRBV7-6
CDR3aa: CASSTQGNQPQHF
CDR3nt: TGTGCCAGCAGCACACAGGGAAATCAGCCCCAGCATTTT

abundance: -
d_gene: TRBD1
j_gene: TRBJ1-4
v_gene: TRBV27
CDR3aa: CASSLSGPPGQDRTNEKLFF
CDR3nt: TGTGCCAGCAGTTTATCCGGGCCACCGGGACAGGATCGAACGAATGAAAAACTGTTTTTT

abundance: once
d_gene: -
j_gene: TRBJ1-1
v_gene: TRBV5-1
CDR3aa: CASSRTELTEAFF
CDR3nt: TGCGCCAGCAGCCGTACTGAGTTGACTGAAGCTTTCTTT

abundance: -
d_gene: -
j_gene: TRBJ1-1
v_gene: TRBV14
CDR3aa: CASSQDPGNLNTEAFF
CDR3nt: TGTGCCAGCAGCCAAGATCCGGGGAACCTGAACACTGAAGCTTTCTTT

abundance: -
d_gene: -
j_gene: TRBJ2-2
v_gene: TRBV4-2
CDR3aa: CASSQGAGNTGELFF
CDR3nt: TGTGCCAGCAGCCAAGGAGCGGGGAACACCGGGGAGCTGTTTTTT

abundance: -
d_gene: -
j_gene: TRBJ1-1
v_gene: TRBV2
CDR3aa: CASSEGRGTEAFF
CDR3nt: TGTGCCAGCAGTGAAGGACGGGGCACTGAAGCTTTCTTT

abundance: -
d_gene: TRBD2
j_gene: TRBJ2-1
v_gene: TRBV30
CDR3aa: CAWSLGSGAYNEQFF
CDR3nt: TGTGCCTGGAGTTTAGGTAGCGGGGCCTACAATGAGCAGTTCTTC

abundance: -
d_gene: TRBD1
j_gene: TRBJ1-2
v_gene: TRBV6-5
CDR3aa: CASSPSSDRGYGYTF
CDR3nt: TGTGCCAGCAGTCCGAGCTCGGACAGGGGATATGGCTACACCTTC

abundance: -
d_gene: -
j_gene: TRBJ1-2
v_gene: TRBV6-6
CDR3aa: CASSPPGHLLDYGYTF
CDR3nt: TGTGCCAGCAGTCCCCCGGGACACCTCTTAGACTATGGCTACACCTTC

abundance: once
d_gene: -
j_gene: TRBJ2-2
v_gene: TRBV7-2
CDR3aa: CASSLSPISGELFF
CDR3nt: TGTGCCAGCAGCTTATCCCCCATTTCCGGGGAGCTGTTTTTT

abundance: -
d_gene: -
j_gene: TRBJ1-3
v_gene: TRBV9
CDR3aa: CASSLLSRSSGNTIYF
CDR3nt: TGTGCCAGCAGCCTCCTAAGCCGAAGCTCTGGAAACACCATATATTTT

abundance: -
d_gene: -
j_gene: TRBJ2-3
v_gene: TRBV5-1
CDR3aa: CASSLVLASSYTDTQYF
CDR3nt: TGCGCCAGCAGCTTGGTCCTAGCGTCTAGTTACACAGATACGCAGTATTTT

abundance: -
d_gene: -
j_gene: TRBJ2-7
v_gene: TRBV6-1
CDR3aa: CASSDNEQYF
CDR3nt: TGTGCCAGCAGTGATAACGAGCAGTACTTC

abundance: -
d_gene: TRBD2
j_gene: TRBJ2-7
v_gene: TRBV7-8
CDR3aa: CASASGTYEQYF
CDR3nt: TGTGCCAGCGCTAGCGGGACCTACGAGCAGTACTTC

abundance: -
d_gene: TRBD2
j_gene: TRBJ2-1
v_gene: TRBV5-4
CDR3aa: CASSPRTSLYNEQFF
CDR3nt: TGTGCCAGCAGCCCCCGGACTAGCCTGTACAATGAGCAGTTCTTC

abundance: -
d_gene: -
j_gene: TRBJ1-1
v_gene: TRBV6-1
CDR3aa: CASSEALRGEAFF
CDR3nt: TGTGCCAGCAGTGAAGCGCTTAGGGGAGAAGCTTTCTTT

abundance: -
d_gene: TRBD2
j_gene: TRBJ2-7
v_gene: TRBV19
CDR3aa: CASSDLSTRGKLTGYEQYF
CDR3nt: TGTGCCAGTAGTGATTTGTCAACGCGGGGGAAATTAACGGGATACGAGCAGTACTTC

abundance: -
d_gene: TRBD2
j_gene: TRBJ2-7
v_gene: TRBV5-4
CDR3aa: CASSLSLAETPSPYEQYF
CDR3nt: TGTGCCAGCAGCCTGAGCCTAGCGGAGACACCTTCCCCCTACGAGCAGTACTTC

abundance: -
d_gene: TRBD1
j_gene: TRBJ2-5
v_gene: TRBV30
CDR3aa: CAWSGRQGLETQYF
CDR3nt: TGTGCCTGGAGTGGAAGACAGGGCTTGGAGACCCAGTACTTC

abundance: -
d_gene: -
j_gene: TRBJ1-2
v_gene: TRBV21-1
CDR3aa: CASSKGNGGCGYTF
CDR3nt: TGTGCCAGCAGCAAAGGGAACGGGGGTTGTGGCTACACCTTC

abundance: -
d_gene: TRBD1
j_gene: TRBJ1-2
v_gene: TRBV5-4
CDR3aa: CASSWTGADGYTF
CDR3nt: TGTGCCAGCAGCTGGACAGGGGCGGATGGCTACACCTTC

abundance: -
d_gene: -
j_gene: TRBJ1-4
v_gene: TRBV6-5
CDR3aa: CASSYAPGEGKLFF
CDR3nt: TGTGCCAGCAGTTACGCCCCAGGGGAGGGAAAACTGTTTTTT

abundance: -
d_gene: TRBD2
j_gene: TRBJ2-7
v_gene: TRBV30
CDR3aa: CAWTSGTPYEQYF
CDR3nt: TGTGCCTGGACTAGCGGGACCCCCTACGAGCAGTACTTC

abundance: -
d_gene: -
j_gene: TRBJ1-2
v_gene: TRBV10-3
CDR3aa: CAISEISRGYTF
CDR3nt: TGTGCCATCAGTGAGATTTCCCGTGGCTACACCTTC

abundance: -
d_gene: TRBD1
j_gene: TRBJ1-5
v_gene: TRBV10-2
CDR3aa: CASSHNLRTGGQPQHF
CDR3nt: TGCGCCAGCAGTCACAACCTACGTACAGGGGGACAGCCCCAGCATTTT

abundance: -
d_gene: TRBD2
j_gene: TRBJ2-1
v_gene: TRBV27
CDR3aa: CASSLFSGSYNEQFF
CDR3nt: TGTGCCAGCAGTTTATTTAGCGGGAGTTACAATGAGCAGTTCTTC

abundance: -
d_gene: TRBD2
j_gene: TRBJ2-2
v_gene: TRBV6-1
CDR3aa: CASSVLAGTGELFF
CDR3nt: TGTGCCAGCAGTGTACTAGCGGGTACCGGGGAGCTGTTTTTT

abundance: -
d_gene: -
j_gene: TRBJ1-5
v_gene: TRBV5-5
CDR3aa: CASSLDGAYQPQHF
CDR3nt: TGTGCCAGCAGCTTGGATGGGGCTTATCAGCCCCAGCATTTT

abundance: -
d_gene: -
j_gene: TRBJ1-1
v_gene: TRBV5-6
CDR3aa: CASSEGQPYTEAFF
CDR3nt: TGTGCCAGCAGTGAAGGACAGCCTTACACTGAAGCTTTCTTT

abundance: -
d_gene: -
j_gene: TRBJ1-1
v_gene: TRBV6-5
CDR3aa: CASTQGHEAFF
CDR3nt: TGTGCCAGCACCCAGGGTCATGAAGCTTTCTTT

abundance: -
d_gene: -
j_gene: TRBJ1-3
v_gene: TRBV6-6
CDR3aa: CASSYSGNTIYF
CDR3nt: TGTGCCAGCTCTTACTCTGGAAACACCATATATTTT

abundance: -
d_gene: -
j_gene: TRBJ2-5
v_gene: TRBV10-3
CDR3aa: CAISESLETQYF
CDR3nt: TGTGCCATCAGTGAGTCCTTGGAGACCCAGTACTTC

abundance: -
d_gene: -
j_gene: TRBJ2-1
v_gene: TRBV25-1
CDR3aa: CASSRYEQFF
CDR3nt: TGTGCCAGCAGTCGGTATGAGCAGTTCTTC

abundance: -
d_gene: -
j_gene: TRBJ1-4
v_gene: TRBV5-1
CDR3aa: CASSVTVNEKLFF
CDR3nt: TGCGCCAGCAGCGTGACAGTTAATGAAAAACTGTTTTTT

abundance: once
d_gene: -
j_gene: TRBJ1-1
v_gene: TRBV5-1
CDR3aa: CASSGQGIGRDTEAFF
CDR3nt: TGCGCCAGCAGCGGCCAGGGAATAGGTAGGGACACTGAAGCTTTCTTT

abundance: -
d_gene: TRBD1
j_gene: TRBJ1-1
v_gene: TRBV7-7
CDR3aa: CASSLDMDRSTEAFF
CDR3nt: TGTGCTAGCAGCTTAGACATGGACAGGTCGACTGAAGCTTTCTTT

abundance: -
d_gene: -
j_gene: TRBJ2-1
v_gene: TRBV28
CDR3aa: CASSTHRGSYNEQFF
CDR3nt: TGTGCCAGCAGTACCCATAGGGGCTCCTACAATGAGCAGTTCTTC

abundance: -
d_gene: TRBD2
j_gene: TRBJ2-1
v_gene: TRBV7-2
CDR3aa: CASSIFSGSEQFF
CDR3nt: TGTGCCAGCAGCATCTTTAGCGGGAGCGAGCAGTTCTTC

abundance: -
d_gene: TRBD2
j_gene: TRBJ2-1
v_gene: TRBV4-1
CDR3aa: CASSQEGLAGSLYNEQFF
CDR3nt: TGCGCCAGCAGCCAAGAGGGACTAGCGGGATCGCTCTACAATGAGCAGTTCTTC

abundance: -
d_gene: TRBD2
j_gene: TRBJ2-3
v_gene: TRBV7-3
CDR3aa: CASSLLAGTSTDTQYF
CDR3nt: TGTGCCAGCAGCTTACTAGCGGGTACTAGCACAGATACGCAGTATTTT

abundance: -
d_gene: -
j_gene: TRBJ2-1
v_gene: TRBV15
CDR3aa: CATSRGREPYNEQFF
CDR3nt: TGTGCCACCAGCAGGGGACGGGAGCCCTACAATGAGCAGTTCTTC

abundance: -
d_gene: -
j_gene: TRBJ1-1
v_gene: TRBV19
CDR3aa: CASSINGGMGTEAFF
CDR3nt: TGTGCCAGTAGTATAAATGGAGGGATGGGCACTGAAGCTTTCTTT

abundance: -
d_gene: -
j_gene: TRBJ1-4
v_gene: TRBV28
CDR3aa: CASRSTSGVWEKLFF
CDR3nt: TGTGCCAGCAGGAGTACCTCAGGGGTCTGGGAAAAACTGTTTTTT

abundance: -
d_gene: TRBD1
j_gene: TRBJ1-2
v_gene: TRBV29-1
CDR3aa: CSVVRGTYGYTF
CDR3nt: TGCAGCGTTGTCAGGGGGACCTATGGCTACACCTTC

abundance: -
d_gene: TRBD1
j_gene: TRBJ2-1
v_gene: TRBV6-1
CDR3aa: CASSAGQGVEQFF
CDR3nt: TGTGCCAGCAGTGCTGGACAGGGGGTCGAGCAGTTCTTC

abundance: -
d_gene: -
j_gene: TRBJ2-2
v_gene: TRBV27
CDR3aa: CASSLPTNTGELFF
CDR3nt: TGTGCCAGCAGTTTGCCTACGAACACCGGGGAGCTGTTTTTT

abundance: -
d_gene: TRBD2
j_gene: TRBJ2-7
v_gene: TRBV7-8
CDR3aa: CASSLGLGLAGEQYF
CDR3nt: TGTGCCAGCAGCTTAGGACTAGGACTAGCGGGCGAGCAGTACTTC

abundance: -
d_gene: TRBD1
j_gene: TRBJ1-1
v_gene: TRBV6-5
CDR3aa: CASSWDSHANTEAFF
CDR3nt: TGTGCCAGCAGTTGGGACAGCCACGCGAACACTGAAGCTTTCTTT

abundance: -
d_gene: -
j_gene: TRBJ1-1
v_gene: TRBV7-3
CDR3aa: CASSLSSVNTEAFF
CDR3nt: TGTGCCAGCAGCTTAAGCAGTGTGAACACTGAAGCTTTCTTT